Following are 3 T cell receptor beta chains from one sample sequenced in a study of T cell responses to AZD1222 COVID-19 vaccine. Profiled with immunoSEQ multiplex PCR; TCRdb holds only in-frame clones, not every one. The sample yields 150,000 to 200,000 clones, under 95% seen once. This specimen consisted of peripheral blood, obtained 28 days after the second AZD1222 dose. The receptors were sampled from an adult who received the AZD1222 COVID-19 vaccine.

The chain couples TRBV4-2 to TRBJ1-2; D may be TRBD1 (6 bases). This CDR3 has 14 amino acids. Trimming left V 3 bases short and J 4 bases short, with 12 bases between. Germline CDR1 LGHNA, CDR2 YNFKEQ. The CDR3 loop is CASSHSQGSYGYTF. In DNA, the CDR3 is TGTGCCAGCAGCCACTCACAGGGTTCCTATGGCTACACCTTC.

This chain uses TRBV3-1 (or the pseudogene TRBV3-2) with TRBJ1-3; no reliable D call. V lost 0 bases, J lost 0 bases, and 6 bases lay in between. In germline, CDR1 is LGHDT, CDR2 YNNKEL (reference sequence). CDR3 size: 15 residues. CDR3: CASSQEGFSGNTIYF. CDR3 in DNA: TGTGCCAGCAGCCAAGAGGGATTCTCTGGAAACACCATATATTTT.

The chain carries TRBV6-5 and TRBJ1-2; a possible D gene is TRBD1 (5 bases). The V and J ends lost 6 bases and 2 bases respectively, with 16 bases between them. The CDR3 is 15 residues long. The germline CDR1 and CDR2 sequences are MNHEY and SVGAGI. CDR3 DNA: TGTGCCAGCAGATCGAGGCAGGGAGAGAACTATGGCTACACCTTC. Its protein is CASRSRQGENYGYTF.